This T cell receptor (beta chain) came from a study of blood T cell repertoires in COVID-19 (dated by TCRdb to between 2020 and 2021). Context from the whole study: Samples covering the acute and convalescent phases of COVID-19 were provided by collaborators in the United States, Italy and Spain. The material from the prospective study consisted of cDNA or gDNA derived from T cells, B-cell-depleted T cells, or PBMCs. Deeply sampled blood TCRbeta repertoires from subjects exposed to, actively infected with, or recovered from COVID-19 were included in the dataset. The repertoires were released in a freely available public database meant as a resource for research on the immune response to SARS-CoV-2. The samples were drawn from the first 160 participants of the ongoing ImmuneRACE study and from more than 1,000 subjects provided by 6 global collaborators. The sample metadata nearly always contained a de-identified subject ID, COVID-19 status, age in years and sex. HLA class I and class II types, where available, came from metadata supplied by the sample provider rather than from assay-based typing.

TCRbeta CDR3 regions were amplified from genomic DNA using the immunoSEQ Assay, a bias-controlled multiplex PCR. The published analysis was carried out like this. Within the assay, amplification of reference gene primers was used to estimate how many nucleated cells each sample contained. To quantify the absolute abundance of each unique TCRbeta CDR3 rearrangement, sequence reads were collapsed and filtered. Productive Simpson clonality was computed per sample as the square root of Simpson's diversity index over productive rearrangements. TCRdb retrieved this table from immuneACCESS and kept in-frame rearrangements only. Not all clones are present; in checked studies, unresolved V genes account for under half, and no reason is known for the remainder. The D gene and trimming were derived from the DNA, and the V and J assignments and clone size from that table. Counted in this sample were tens of thousands of clones; under 80% of them appeared once. The ten largest make up 28% of the sample.

Of note for this clone: Its antigen is currently not known. The junction departs from the called germline gene at one end, perhaps through a read error.

What the study reported, not specific to this receptor: How much clinical and demographic metadata was included differed by source and by participant, and the metadata was provided uncurated.

The CDR3, from cysteine to phenylalanine, totals 16 residues. Solely the CDR3 DNA is kept, with 48 bases framed from the first base. The CDR1 and CDR2 encoded by the germline V gene (reference sequence) are SSHAT and FNYEAQ. Each collaborating institution followed its own protocols to collect whole blood in K2EDTA tubes. Collaborator samples were shipped for TCRbeta analysis as frozen whole blood, isolated PBMCs, or DNA extracted from either sample type. The chain couples TRBV7-7 to TRBJ2-5; a stretch of 12 junction bases matches TRBD2. The TCR comes from a woman of 80 years or more with active or convalescent COVID-19. The material sequenced was peripheral blood. CDR3 loop: CASSLDASGGAGTQYF. The nucleotides read TGTGCTAGCAGCTTAGATGCTAGCGGGGGGGCCGGGACCCAGTACTTC. Extended through the reference TRBV7-7 and TRBJ2-5 proteins, this CDR3 yields the full variable domain: GAGVSQSPRYKVTKRGQDVTLRCDPISSHATLYWYQQALGQGPEFLTYFNYEAQPDKSGLPSDRFSAERPEGSISTLTIQRTEQRDSAMYRCASSLDASGGAGTQYFGPGTRLLVL.